The rows below give T cell receptor beta chains drawn from one sample of a study of blood T cell repertoires in COVID-19. TCRdb's table, derived via immunoSEQ multiplex PCR, lists solely in-frame clones and lacks some. The sample contains around 180,000 clones, over 75% of which appear only once. The sequenced sample was peripheral blood. The receptors come from a man in his 70s with active or convalescent COVID-19. CDR3s include the opening cysteine and the closing phenylalanine or tryptophan. D genes are given only for firm matches. Some rows have no size entry. The others give once, few or many, or a class for an expanded clone.

TRBV18,.,TRBJ2-5,.,TGTGCCAGCTCACCAGTAGTAGAGACCCAGTACTTC,CASSPVVETQYF
TRBV7-9,.,TRBJ2-3,TRBD1,TGTGCCAGCAGCTTCGGGACAGGAGGGAGAGAAGATACGCAGTATTTT,CASSFGTGGREDTQYF
TRBV30,.,TRBJ1-6,TRBD1,TGTGCCTGGAGTGCCTTTGGGACAGCTAATTCACCCCTCCACTTT,CAWSAFGTANSPLHF
TRBV28,.,TRBJ1-1,.,TGTGCCAGCAGTTGGGCCTCAGGAGGGACTGAAGCTTTCTTT,CASSWASGGTEAFF
TRBV11-2,.,TRBJ1-6,.,TGTGCCAGCAGCTTATTTGTTTTGAGCTCCTATAATTCACCCCTCCACTTT,CASSLFVLSSYNSPLHF
TRBV30,.,TRBJ1-1,.,TGTGCCTGGAGTGCTGGAGCGGGCAGGAACACTGAAGCTTTCTTT,CAWSAGAGRNTEAFF
TRBV18,once,TRBJ1-1,.,TGTGCCAGCTCACCTCCTTCTGGTGGGGAGGCATATGAAGCTTTCTTT,CASSPPSGGEAYEAFF
TRBV3-1/TRBV3-2,.,TRBJ2-3,.,TGTGCCAGCAGCCAAGTCGCCGGGGATAGCACAGATACGCAGTATTTT,CASSQVAGDSTDTQYF
TRBV5-6,.,TRBJ2-1,.,TGTGCCAGCAGCCCGGGACAATACAATGAGCAGTTCTTC,CASSPGQYNEQFF
TRBV7-2,.,TRBJ2-1,.,TGTGCCAGCAGCCCAAACAGGGCCAATGAGCAGTTCTTC,CASSPNRANEQFF
TRBV28,.,TRBJ1-2,.,TGTGCCAGCGGAGGTTTGCAGATCCCTAACTATGGCTACACCTTC,CASGGLQIPNYGYTF
TRBV7-2,.,TRBJ2-7,.,TGTGCCAGCAGCGCCACTCCAGCTTTCCGGATCCTAACTAGCTACGAGCAGTACTTC,CASSATPAFRILTSYEQYF
TRBV18,.,TRBJ1-1,.,TGTGCCAGCTCCCGTCAGGGTTTAGAAGCTTTCTTT,CASSRQGLEAFF
TRBV5-1,few,TRBJ1-1,.,TGCGCCAGCAGCTCCACCGGTGAAGCTTTCTTT,CASSSTGEAFF
TRBV11-2,.,TRBJ2-7,.,TGTGCCAGCAGCTTAGGTACAGGGAGTGACTACGAGCAGTACTTC,CASSLGTGSDYEQYF
TRBV5-1,.,TRBJ2-3,.,TGCGCCAGCAGCTTGAGTGCGGGCGGCTCTAGCACAGATACGCAGTATTTT,CASSLSAGGSSTDTQYF
TRBV9,.,TRBJ2-5,TRBD2,TGTGCCAGCAGCGTAGGCCTAGCGGGGGGAGAGACCCAGTACTTC,CASSVGLAGGETQYF
TRBV2,.,TRBJ1-3,.,TGTGCCAGCAGTGAAGTCAACTCTGGAAACACCATATATTTT,CASSEVNSGNTIYF
TRBV18,.,TRBJ1-5,.,TGTGCCAGCTCACCTACAGGGAACGATCAGCCCCAGCATTTT,CASSPTGNDQPQHF
TRBV11-2,.,TRBJ2-7,TRBD2,TGTGCCAGCAGCTTGGCGGGGGGGCCTGGCGAGCAGTACTTC,CASSLAGGPGEQYF
TRBV27,.,TRBJ1-6,TRBD1,TGTGCCAGCAGTATCAACTGGGGACAGATAGGTAATTCACCCCTCCACTTT,CASSINWGQIGNSPLHF
TRBV30,.,TRBJ1-2,.,TGTGCCTGGAGTGTAAGCGATCTCTATGGCTACACCTTC,CAWSVSDLYGYTF
TRBV6-6,.,TRBJ2-1,.,TGTGCCAGCAGTTACTCTCTCTTCAGGAACTACAATGAGCAGTTCTTC,CASSYSLFRNYNEQFF
TRBV7-9,.,TRBJ2-3,TRBD2,TGTGCCAGCAGCTTAGGCGGGGGTGGTACAGATACGCAGTATTTT,CASSLGGGGTDTQYF
TRBV28,.,TRBJ1-5,.,TGTGCCAGCAGTTCGCCGGAGGGGAGGCCCCAGCATTTT,CASSSPEGRPQHF
TRBV15,once,TRBJ2-3,TRBD1,TGTGCCACCAGCAGCAACTCCGGGACAGGGAAGGTTGTGGAGTATTTT,CATSSNSGTGKVVEYF
TRBV7-6,.,TRBJ2-3,TRBD2,TGTGCCAGCAGCTTCTCGCCGCCGGGACTAGCGGGAGCAGATACGCAGTATTTT,CASSFSPPGLAGADTQYF
TRBV9,.,TRBJ1-2,.,TGTGCCAGCAGGGGGGGGTTTGGCTACACCTTC,CASRGGFGYTF
TRBV6-5,.,TRBJ2-7,TRBD2,TGTGCCAGCAGTACCCCGGGAGGGGGCTACGAGCAGTACTTC,CASSTPGGGYEQYF
TRBV6-1,.,TRBJ2-7,.,TGTGCCAGCAGTGAAGGCGGACAGACCTACGAGCAGTACTTC,CASSEGGQTYEQYF
TRBV6-1,.,TRBJ2-7,TRBD2,TGTGCCAGCAGTGAATGGGAGGGGTCCTACGAGCAGTACTTC,CASSEWEGSYEQYF
TRBV29-1,.,TRBJ2-6,.,TGCAGCGTTGCACAGGGCCCCTCTGGGGCCAACGTCCTGACTTTC,CSVAQGPSGANVLTF
TRBV19,.,TRBJ1-1,.,TGTGCCAGTAGTGAACAGGAGAACACTGAAGCTTTCTTT,CASSEQENTEAFF
TRBV9,.,TRBJ1-2,TRBD1,TGTGCCAGCAGCATCACAGGGGGAAATTATGGCTACACCTTC,CASSITGGNYGYTF
TRBV11-2,.,TRBJ1-2,.,TGTGCCAGCAGCCCCCAGCGGGGGGGCGATGGCTACACCTTC,CASSPQRGGDGYTF
TRBV5-1,.,TRBJ2-7,.,TGCGCCAGCAGCCAAGGTCAGGGAATCAACGAGCAGTACTTC,CASSQGQGINEQYF
TRBV15,.,TRBJ1-4,TRBD1,TGTGCCACCAGCAGAGACCAGGGGGCCAATGAAAAACTGTTTTTT,CATSRDQGANEKLFF
TRBV9,.,TRBJ2-5,.,TGTGCCAGCAGCCCCGGGGGAAAAGAGACCCAGTACTTC,CASSPGGKETQYF
TRBV9,.,TRBJ2-1,TRBD2,TGTGCCAGCAGCGGCGGGGAGGGGAATGAGCAGTTCTTC,CASSGGEGNEQFF
TRBV27,.,TRBJ2-7,.,TGTGCCAGCAGTCCCCGCAGTTTCTACGAGCAGTACTTC,CASSPRSFYEQYF
TRBV29-1,.,TRBJ2-3,TRBD2,TGCAGCGCATCGGGACGGGCGGGGGCAGATACGCAGTATTTT,CSASGRAGADTQYF
TRBV18,.,TRBJ2-3,TRBD2,TGTGCCAGCTCACCAGGGCTAGCGGGAGTAGGAGATACGCAGTATTTT,CASSPGLAGVGDTQYF
TRBV7-6,.,TRBJ2-7,TRBD1,TGTGCCAGCAGCTCGACAGGGGACGAGCAGTACTTC,CASSSTGDEQYF
TRBV19,.,TRBJ1-2,.,TGTGCCAGTAGTATAGATTTGGGGACAACTACTAACTATGGCTACACCTTC,CASSIDLGTTTNYGYTF
TRBV30,.,TRBJ1-2,.,TGTGCCTGGAGGTCGAAATCGGCTAACTATGGCTACACCTTC,CAWRSKSANYGYTF
TRBV5-5,.,TRBJ2-2,.,TGTGCCAGCAGCTTGGCCTTGAGCGGGTCCTACACCGGGGAGCTGTTTTTT,CASSLALSGSYTGELFF
TRBV29-1,.,TRBJ2-5,TRBD2,TGCAGCGCCGCTGGACTAGCGGGACGGGGGACCCAGTACTTC,CSAAGLAGRGTQYF
TRBV3-1/TRBV3-2,.,TRBJ2-3,TRBD2,TGTGCCAGCAGCGGTAGCGGGCGGATGCATACGCAGTATTTT,CASSGSGRMHTQYF
TRBV27,.,TRBJ2-7,.,TGTGCCAGCAGTTCCCATTTAGCGCGCGAGCAGTACTTC,CASSSHLAREQYF
TRBV6-2/TRBV6-3,.,TRBJ2-1,.,TGTGCCAGCAGCCTGATAGTCGAGGGTGAGCAGTTCTTC,CASSLIVEGEQFF
TRBV2,once,TRBJ1-6,TRBD1,TGTGCCAGCAGAGACAGGGGTTCACCCCTCCACTTT,CASRDRGSPLHF
TRBV4-2,.,TRBJ1-1,TRBD1,TGTGCCAGCAGCCAAGAGGGACAGGGGTTGGCTGAAGCTTTCTTT,CASSQEGQGLAEAFF
TRBV5-6,.,TRBJ1-5,TRBD1,TGTGCCAGCAGCTACCGACAGGGGGCTGACAATCAGCCCCAGCATTTT,CASSYRQGADNQPQHF
TRBV2,.,TRBJ1-1,.,TGTGCCAGCAGTTACTCGGGAGGGAATGAAGCTTTCTTT,CASSYSGGNEAFF
TRBV24-1,few,TRBJ2-2,.,TGTGCCACCCAGGACACCACCGGGGAGCTGTTTTTT,CATQDTTGELFF